Following are 10 T cell receptor beta chains from one sample sequenced in a study of T-cell reconstitution after alpha-beta-depleted transplantation in children. The authors prepared the TCRbeta library with unique molecular identifiers. TCRdb recomputed calls from the PCR reads with MiXCR, one row per CDR3 protein. Of about 580,000 distinct CDR3 sequences in the sample, under 25% were seen once. The starting material was PBMCs, mostly from graft donor cells, obtained 360 days after TCRalphabeta/CD19-depleted stem cell transplant. These receptors originate from a boy under three years old who had a stem cell transplant for acute myeloid leukemia, so the T cells may come from the graft donor.

This clonotype was seen more than once but under ten times. This chain joins TRBV20-1 and TRBJ1-5, with 9 nucleotides matching TRBD1. Per germline, CDR1 DFQATT and CDR2 SNEGSKA (reference sequence). The CDR3 has 14 residues. The V and J ends lost 5 bases and 4 bases, in that order; junction bases with no gene match: 6. CDR3 bases: TGCAGTGCTGACCCCGGGACAGGGAATCAGCCCCAGCATTTT. Translation gives CSADPGTGNQPQHF.

The table lists this clonotype with a few counts. The chain has TRBV9 and TRBJ1-4; no reliable D call. Germline loops: CDR1 SGDLS, CDR2 YYNGEE. CDR3 length: 15 amino acids. The V and J ends lost 0 bases and 4 bases respectively, with 10 bases between them. The CDR3 is CASSVDRNRNEKLFF. CDR3 DNA: TGTGCCAGCAGCGTAGACAGAAATCGTAATGAAAAACTGTTTTTT.

This clonotype was counted a few times. The chain couples TRBV5-1 to TRBJ1-6, with 7 bases aligning to TRBD1. This CDR3 comprises 14 residues. V gave up 5 bases and J gave up 9 bases; unmatched junction bases: 8. Germline assignment: CDR1 SGHRS and CDR2 YFSETQ. In nucleotides, the CDR3 is TGCGCCAGCAGTTCCGGACAGGAGGGTTCACCCCTCCACTTT. This encodes CASSSGQEGSPLHF.

This rearrangement joins TRBV2 to TRBJ2-7; D call uncertain. V lost 7 bases and J lost 2, with 6 bases in between. CDR3 length equals 11 residues. The germline V gene has CDR1 SNHLY and CDR2 FYNNEI. The CDR3 loop is CASTQTYEQYV. The CDR3 nucleotides are TGTGCCAGCACACAGACCTACGAGCAGTACGTC.

Many counts were recorded for this clonotype. The V gene is TRBV6-1, the J gene TRBJ2-7, with D perhaps given as TRBD1 or TRBD2 (5 bases each). This CDR3 is built from 15 residues. In germline, CDR1 is MNHNS, CDR2 SASEGT. Trimming pared 5 bases from V and 2 bases from J, leaving 16 bases between. CDR3 amino acids: CASSRMARGTYEQYF. In DNA form, the CDR3 reads TGTGCCAGCAGTCGTATGGCGAGGGGTACCTACGAGCAGTACTTC.

This clonotype was counted at least ten times. V and J are TRBV4-2 and TRBJ2-1, with 7 bases lining up with TRBD2. CDR3 length: 16 amino acids. The V gene's germline CDR1 is LGHNA and CDR2 YNFKEQ. V shed 0 bases and J 3 bases; nucleotides not matched to a gene: 5. CDR3 sequence (DNA): TGTGCCAGCAGCCAAGATCTGGCGGGGGTCTACAATGAGCAGTTCTTC. It encodes CASSQDLAGVYNEQFF.

This clonotype was detected ten times or more. The V and J genes are TRBV6-5 and TRBJ2-5; the match to TRBD1 covers 8 bases. The germline V gene has CDR1 MNHEY and CDR2 SVGAGI. J was trimmed by 1 base and V by 0 bases; bases with no gene match: 1. The CDR3 loop spans 15 amino acids. Here the CDR3 DNA reads TGTGCCAGCAGTTACTCGACAGGGGTCCAAGAGACCCAGTACTTC. Encoded protein: CASSYSTGVQETQYF.

This chain connects TRBV5-1 to TRBJ1-1; 9 positions match TRBD1. Germline CDR1 SGHRS, CDR2 YFSETQ. This CDR3 spans 13 amino acids. J lost 11 bases, V lost 0 bases, and 5 bases had no gene match. CDR3 sequence (DNA): TGCGCCAGCAGCTTGGAGGGACAGGGAGGCGCTTTCTTT. Protein sequence: CASSLEGQGGAFF.

The chain carries TRBV7-9 and TRBJ2-2; 7 bases fit TRBD1. This CDR3 is built from 17 residues. Trimming took 5 bases from V and 0 from J; bases not matched to a gene: 9. Germline V gene data show CDR1 as SEHNR and CDR2 as FQNEAQ (reference sequence). The CDR3, as DNA: TGTGCCAGCAGCGGTACTAGAGGGGGCTCGAACACCGGGGAGCTGTTTTTT. Translating it yields CASSGTRGGSNTGELFF. Using reference TRBV7-9 and TRBJ2-2 for the parts outside the CDR3, the full variable domain is DTGVSQNPRHKITKRGQNVTFRCDPISEHNRLYWYRQTLGQGPEFLTYFQNEAQLEKSRLLSDRFSAERPKGSFSTLEIQRTEQGDSAMYLCASSGTRGGSNTGELFFGEGSRLTVL.

This chain links TRBV12-3 or TRBV12-4 with TRBJ1-1, with D possibly TRBD1 on 6 matching bases. This CDR3 is 13 amino acids long. Between the trimmed V and J ends, which lost 5 bases and 6 bases, there was a span of 13 bases. In nucleotides, the CDR3 is TGTGCCAGCAGTCCCAAGGGGGTATCTGAAGCTTTCTTT. Protein: CASSPKGVSEAFF.